The rows below give T cell receptor beta chains drawn from one sample of a study of blood T cell repertoires in COVID-19. The method was immunoSEQ multiplex PCR; TCRdb's version includes in-frame clones alone and lacks a portion of them. The table shows 400,000 to 450,000 clones, with around 88% occurring only once. Sequenced: peripheral blood. These receptors came from a woman in her forties or fifties with COVID-19, enrolled during active disease. Both conserved end residues are part of each CDR3. The order of the fields is clone size, D gene, J gene, V gene, CDR3 length, CDR3 DNA, CDR3 protein. The D gene is left open where the match is weak. Size is stated for part of the rows, as once, few or many counts, or as a class when the clone is expanded.

abundance: -
d_gene: TRBD2
j_gene: TRBJ2-1
v_gene: TRBV7-2
len: 14
CDR3nt: TGTGCCAGCAGCATCAGCGGGGTCCCCGGAGAGCAGTTCTTC
CDR3aa: CASSISGVPGEQFF

abundance: -
d_gene: TRBD2
j_gene: TRBJ2-5
v_gene: TRBV6-6
len: 15
CDR3nt: TGTGCCCTAAAACCCGGACGAGCGGGGCGGAAGACCCAGTACTTC
CDR3aa: CALKPGRAGRKTQYF

abundance: -
d_gene: -
j_gene: TRBJ2-7
v_gene: TRBV5-6
len: 14
CDR3nt: TGTGCCAGCAGATGGGGCACGGGACACTACGAGCAGTACTTC
CDR3aa: CASRWGTGHYEQYF

abundance: few
d_gene: -
j_gene: TRBJ1-1
v_gene: TRBV5-4
len: 14
CDR3nt: TGTGCCAGCAGCCTCCCTAGGGGTCTCACTGAAGCTTTCTTT
CDR3aa: CASSLPRGLTEAFF

abundance: -
d_gene: -
j_gene: TRBJ2-7
v_gene: TRBV14
len: 14
CDR3nt: TGTGCCAGCAGCCAAGAACCCGACTGGTACGAGCAGTACTTC
CDR3aa: CASSQEPDWYEQYF

abundance: -
d_gene: -
j_gene: TRBJ2-3
v_gene: TRBV7-9
len: 15
CDR3nt: TGTGCCAGCAGCTTACTAGGGGGGGGCACAGATACGCAGTATTTT
CDR3aa: CASSLLGGGTDTQYF

abundance: -
d_gene: TRBD1
j_gene: TRBJ2-7
v_gene: TRBV19
len: 13
CDR3nt: TGTGCCAGTAGCGGACAGGGGAACCACGAGCAGTACTTC
CDR3aa: CASSGQGNHEQYF

abundance: -
d_gene: TRBD1
j_gene: TRBJ2-3
v_gene: TRBV2
len: 14
CDR3nt: TGTGCCAGCAGTTTGGACAGGGGGGCTGATACGCAGTATTTT
CDR3aa: CASSLDRGADTQYF

abundance: -
d_gene: -
j_gene: TRBJ2-7
v_gene: TRBV10-3
len: 12
CDR3nt: TGTGCCACCGGGACGGGGGACTACGAGCAGTACTTC
CDR3aa: CATGTGDYEQYF

abundance: -
d_gene: -
j_gene: TRBJ2-7
v_gene: TRBV7-8
len: 15
CDR3nt: TGTGCCAGCAGCCCCTCTAGAGCGCCCTCCTACGAGCAGTACTTC
CDR3aa: CASSPSRAPSYEQYF

abundance: -
d_gene: -
j_gene: TRBJ1-4
v_gene: TRBV6-1
len: 14
CDR3nt: TGTGCCAGCAGTGAATCCTTACGGCGGGGCAAACTGTTTTTT
CDR3aa: CASSESLRRGKLFF

abundance: once
d_gene: TRBD1
j_gene: TRBJ1-2
v_gene: TRBV18
len: 15
CDR3nt: TGTGCCAGCTCACCCGGGGACAGGATAAACTATGGCTACACCTTC
CDR3aa: CASSPGDRINYGYTF

abundance: -
d_gene: -
j_gene: TRBJ1-2
v_gene: TRBV12-3/TRBV12-4
len: 12
CDR3nt: TGTGCCAGCAGTTTAGCGGCGGGCATCTACACCTTC
CDR3aa: CASSLAAGIYTF

abundance: -
d_gene: TRBD1
j_gene: TRBJ1-1
v_gene: TRBV30
len: 15
CDR3nt: TGTGCCTGGAGTCCTCCAGACAGGGGGATGGGTGAAGCTTTCTTT
CDR3aa: CAWSPPDRGMGEAFF

abundance: -
d_gene: TRBD1
j_gene: TRBJ2-6
v_gene: TRBV10-3
len: 15
CDR3nt: TGTGCCACCCTGGGACAGATCTCTGGGGCCAACGTCCTGACTTTC
CDR3aa: CATLGQISGANVLTF

abundance: -
d_gene: TRBD1
j_gene: TRBJ2-2
v_gene: TRBV7-8
len: 17
CDR3nt: TGTGCCAGCAGCTTCCAACGGGACAGCCCGAACACCGGGGAGCTGTTTTTT
CDR3aa: CASSFQRDSPNTGELFF

abundance: -
d_gene: -
j_gene: TRBJ1-3
v_gene: TRBV2
len: 15
CDR3nt: TGTGCCAGCAGTGAATGGTCGGACAGTGGAAACACCATATATTTT
CDR3aa: CASSEWSDSGNTIYF

abundance: -
d_gene: TRBD2
j_gene: TRBJ2-7
v_gene: TRBV5-8
len: 15
CDR3nt: TGTGCCAGCAGCTTCAGAGGGACTAGCGGGGGCGAGCAGTACTTC
CDR3aa: CASSFRGTSGGEQYF

abundance: -
d_gene: TRBD1
j_gene: TRBJ2-7
v_gene: TRBV7-8
len: 13
CDR3nt: TGTGCCAGCCGGACAGGGGAGTCCTACGAGCAGTACTTC
CDR3aa: CASRTGESYEQYF

abundance: -
d_gene: -
j_gene: TRBJ2-3
v_gene: TRBV27
len: 11
CDR3nt: TGTGCCAGCAGGACTACCTATACGCAGTATTTT
CDR3aa: CASRTTYTQYF

abundance: -
d_gene: TRBD1
j_gene: TRBJ1-2
v_gene: TRBV27
len: 16
CDR3nt: TGTGCCAGCAGATTGGGACAGGGAAAATATAACTATGGCTACACCTTC
CDR3aa: CASRLGQGKYNYGYTF

abundance: -
d_gene: -
j_gene: TRBJ1-5
v_gene: TRBV19
len: 16
CDR3nt: TGTGCCAGTAGTATAGACCCAGGGGATCGGGATCAGCCCCAGCATTTT
CDR3aa: CASSIDPGDRDQPQHF

abundance: -
d_gene: -
j_gene: TRBJ1-1
v_gene: TRBV6-5
len: 12
CDR3nt: TGTGCCAGCAGATCCGAGAGGGGGGGAGCTTTCTTT
CDR3aa: CASRSERGGAFF

abundance: -
d_gene: TRBD1
j_gene: TRBJ2-2
v_gene: TRBV2
len: 14
CDR3nt: TGTGCCAGCAGGGGACAGGTTAACACCGGGGAGCTGTTTTTT
CDR3aa: CASRGQVNTGELFF

abundance: -
d_gene: -
j_gene: TRBJ1-5
v_gene: TRBV29-1
len: 14
CDR3nt: TGCAGCGTGTCATTTATCGGGGTGAATCAGCCCCAGCATTTT
CDR3aa: CSVSFIGVNQPQHF

abundance: -
d_gene: -
j_gene: TRBJ1-2
v_gene: TRBV5-1
len: 14
CDR3nt: TGCGCCAGCAGCTTGGCCCAGGCCTTCGGAGGCTACACCTTC
CDR3aa: CASSLAQAFGGYTF

abundance: -
d_gene: -
j_gene: TRBJ2-7
v_gene: TRBV10-3
len: 14
CDR3nt: TGTGCCATCAGAAAACCCGAAGGGGCCTACGAGCAGTACTTC
CDR3aa: CAIRKPEGAYEQYF

abundance: -
d_gene: -
j_gene: TRBJ1-6
v_gene: TRBV6-4
len: 14
CDR3nt: TGTGCCAGCAGGGCCCCGTTATATAATTCACCCCTCCACTTT
CDR3aa: CASRAPLYNSPLHF

abundance: -
d_gene: TRBD1
j_gene: TRBJ2-3
v_gene: TRBV5-1
len: 14
CDR3nt: TGCGCCAGCAGAGCCCAGGGGGACACAGATACGCAGTATTTT
CDR3aa: CASRAQGDTDTQYF

abundance: many
d_gene: -
j_gene: TRBJ2-1
v_gene: TRBV13
len: 13
CDR3nt: TGTGCCAGCAGCTCCTTGTCCTACAATGAGCAGTTCTTC
CDR3aa: CASSSLSYNEQFF

abundance: -
d_gene: -
j_gene: TRBJ1-2
v_gene: TRBV14
len: 13
CDR3nt: TGTGCCAGCAGCCAAGGCGTATCCTATGGCTACACCTTC
CDR3aa: CASSQGVSYGYTF